The source of this T cell receptor beta chain is a study of blood T cells in healthy people across ages. The second PCR ran roughly 7 to 12 cycles with a sample-barcoded 5' primer and J-beta primers. One entry per CDR3 protein results from TCRdb running MiXCR on the 5' RACE reads. The sample has approximately 580,000 distinct CDR3 sequences, 24% seen once. Germline V CDR1 and CDR2: SGHTA, FQGTGA. V was pared by 1 base and J by 0 bases, with 6 bases of the junction left unmatched. The CDR3 is 18 residues long. The same data also contributed to another study, on T cells of mothers and their children.

V usage is TRBV7-3 and J usage is TRBJ2-6; 7 bases line up with TRBD2. Material for sequencing was blood. The source is a boy aged 5-17 years in good health. In DNA form, the CDR3 reads TGTGCCAGCAGCTTAAACAGCGGGGTAAACTCTGGGGCCAACGTCCTGACTTTC. Residues: CASSLNSGVNSGANVLTF.